Here is one TCR beta chain with its context. This clone was detected once. Its antigen is unknown. No base quality information exists; no much larger clone differs at one position. CDR1 and CDR2, looked up from the germline V gene, are ENHRY and SYGVKD. Its CDR3 holds 17 amino acids, cysteine through phenylalanine. Just CDR3 DNA is preserved here, 51 bases in frame from base 1. Clipping removes 3 bases from V and 0 bases from J, with 10 as the unmatched junction base count. These data belong to a study of technical replicates of blood from a handful of donors (dated by TCRdb to about 2017). To prepare the library, the immunoSEQ multiplex PCR assay was applied. As stored in TCRdb, this immuneACCESS dataset retains in-frame rearrangements with V and J assigned. A fraction of the clones does not appear; measured against another copy, unresolved V genes explain less than half of the discrepancy, and the remainder lacks a known reason. Counted in this sample were approximately 81,000 clones; roughly four fifths of them appeared once. About 4% of the sample goes to the ten largest clones.

This clonotype was sampled from a human donor in good health. Some clones in this sample may be carry-over from other donors' samples. Material for sequencing was PBMCs. The chain is assembled from TRBV10-3 and TRBJ1-2, and 7 junction bases match TRBD1. The CDR3 region reads CAISDRDRTSSNYGYTF. The nucleotide sequence reads as follows: TGTGCCATCAGTGATAGGGACAGAACTTCATCTAACTATGGCTACACCTTC.